A selection of T cell receptor beta chains follows, all from one sample in a study of blood T cell repertoires in COVID-19. Produced via immunoSEQ multiplex PCR; TCRdb's table is partial and in-frame only. There are a few hundred thousand clones in the sample; around nine tenths occur only once, and approximately 1.3% lies in the top ten. The sample comprised PBMCs or T cells enriched from blood (not recorded which). The receptors were gathered from a woman younger than 35 who had been exposed to COVID-19. Each CDR3 is given with its conserved first and last residue. D genes are given only for firm matches. Expanded clones are given a class, and other clones once, few, many or no size at all.

v_call,j_call,d_call,clone_size,cdr3_aa,cdr3_nt
TRBV5-1,TRBJ2-3,TRBD2,.,CASSPRTSGSVDTQYF,TGCGCCAGCAGCCCAAGGACTAGCGGGAGTGTAGATACGCAGTATTTT
TRBV3-1/TRBV3-2,TRBJ2-1,.,.,CASSGTLGYNEQFF,TGTGCCAGCAGCGGGACATTGGGGTACAATGAGCAGTTCTTC
TRBV27,TRBJ2-3,TRBD1,.,CASSLVEGAADTQYF,TGTGCCAGCAGTTTGGTTGAGGGGGCGGCAGATACGCAGTATTTT
TRBV28,TRBJ2-7,.,.,CASSFLRSSYEQYF,TGTGCCAGCAGTTTCTTGAGAAGCTCCTACGAGCAGTACTTC
TRBV20-1,TRBJ2-7,.,.,CSAKGPGEQYF,TGCAGTGCTAAAGGCCCGGGCGAGCAGTACTTC
TRBV4-3,TRBJ1-3,.,.,CASSQDPGSGNTIYF,TGCGCCAGCAGCCAAGACCCCGGCTCTGGAAACACCATATATTTT
TRBV15,TRBJ2-3,.,.,CATSRAGTSTDTQYF,TGTGCCACCAGCAGAGCGGGGACTAGCACAGATACGCAGTATTTT
TRBV30,TRBJ1-3,.,.,CAWSGGTGNTIYF,TGTGCCTGGAGTGGAGGGACTGGAAACACCATATATTTT
TRBV24-1,TRBJ2-7,.,.,CATGDKYYEQYF,TGTGCCACCGGGGACAAATACTACGAGCAGTACTTC
TRBV24-1,TRBJ1-2,.,.,CATSGAYGYTF,TGTGCCACCAGTGGGGCGTATGGCTACACCTTC
TRBV29-1,TRBJ2-1,.,.,CSVDFRDTYNEQFF,TGCAGCGTTGACTTTCGGGACACATACAATGAGCAGTTCTTC
TRBV5-1,TRBJ2-3,TRBD1,.,CASRVRGITDTQYF,TGCGCCAGCAGGGTCAGGGGGATTACAGATACGCAGTATTTT
TRBV7-9,TRBJ2-7,.,.,CASSLSGGSYEQYF,TGTGCCAGCAGCTTATCAGGGGGGTCCTACGAGCAGTACTTC
TRBV6-5,TRBJ1-2,TRBD1,.,CASSTTGTGNGYTF,TGTGCCAGCAGCACCACCGGGACAGGGAATGGCTACACCTTC
TRBV28,TRBJ1-5,.,few,CASRPQEFNQPQHF,TGTGCCAGCCGTCCACAGGAATTCAATCAGCCCCAGCATTTT
TRBV4-1,TRBJ2-1,TRBD2,.,CASSQGAASGSNYNEQFF,TGCGCCAGCAGCCAAGGGGCGGCTAGCGGGAGTAATTACAATGAGCAGTTCTTC
TRBV27,TRBJ1-5,.,.,CASSLRQSQPQHF,TGTGCCAGCAGTTTGAGGCAGAGCCAGCCCCAGCATTTT
TRBV20-1,TRBJ2-7,TRBD2,.,CSASGGWEQYF,TGCAGTGCTTCGGGAGGGTGGGAGCAGTACTTC
TRBV27,TRBJ1-3,TRBD1,.,CASSPDRASSGNTIYF,TGTGCCAGCAGTCCCGACAGGGCCTCCTCTGGAAACACCATATATTTT
TRBV28,TRBJ1-2,.,.,CASSLTEERGGYTF,TGTGCCAGCAGTTTAACCGAGGAAAGGGGCGGCTACACCTTC
TRBV7-2,TRBJ2-7,TRBD1,.,CASSLVLRGQGNHEQYF,TGTGCCAGCAGCTTAGTTTTACGGGGACAGGGTAACCACGAGCAGTACTTC
TRBV28,TRBJ1-4,TRBD1,.,CASSLRFGTAQGEKLFF,TGTGCCAGCAGTTTACGCTTTGGGACAGCTCAGGGTGAAAAACTGTTTTTT
TRBV27,TRBJ1-5,.,.,CASSLDRFQPQHF,TGTGCCAGCAGCCTCGACAGGTTTCAGCCCCAGCATTTT
TRBV7-2,TRBJ2-3,TRBD2,.,CASSLRTSGDTQYF,TGTGCCAGCAGCTTAAGGACTAGCGGGGATACGCAGTATTTT
TRBV27,TRBJ1-2,TRBD1,.,CASSLSMPGQEDGYTF,TGTGCCAGCAGTTTATCGATGCCGGGACAGGAAGATGGCTACACCTTC
TRBV28,TRBJ1-1,.,.,CASRDVGGGGAEAFF,TGTGCCAGCAGGGACGTGGGCGGCGGGGGGGCTGAAGCTTTCTTT
TRBV12-1,TRBJ2-5,.,.,CASSFAPRLHGVETQYF,TGTGCCAGCAGCTTTGCGCCCCGACTACACGGTGTAGAGACCCAGTACTTC
TRBV6-5,TRBJ1-1,.,.,CASTNGARGTEAFF,TGTGCCAGCACCAACGGGGCGCGGGGGACTGAAGCTTTCTTT
TRBV19,TRBJ2-7,TRBD2,.,CASSVLAGGPREEQYF,TGTGCCAGTAGTGTACTAGCGGGAGGGCCTCGGGAGGAGCAGTACTTC
TRBV4-1,TRBJ2-7,.,.,CASSQDLTRTYEQYF,TGCGCCAGCAGCCAAGATCTCACTAGAACCTACGAGCAGTACTTC
TRBV28,TRBJ1-1,.,.,CASSTDMTRLNTEAFF,TGTGCCAGCAGTACAGACATGACACGTCTGAACACTGAAGCTTTCTTT
TRBV28,TRBJ2-1,TRBD2,.,CASSEGGLARNEQFF,TGTGCCAGCAGTGAAGGGGGACTAGCGAGGAATGAGCAGTTCTTC
TRBV28,TRBJ1-5,.,.,CASSLEGVKSNQPQHF,TGTGCCAGCAGTTTAGAGGGAGTTAAGAGCAATCAGCCCCAGCATTTT
TRBV2,TRBJ2-7,.,.,CASSLGAPTYEQYF,TGTGCCAGCAGTCTGGGGGCTCCTACCTACGAGCAGTACTTC
TRBV5-5,TRBJ1-2,.,.,CASSLTTGYGYTF,TGTGCCAGCAGCTTGACCACAGGCTATGGCTACACCTTC
TRBV29-1,TRBJ2-3,.,.,CSVRNSTYTDTQYF,TGCAGCGTCCGAAACAGCACTTACACAGATACGCAGTATTTT
TRBV6-2/TRBV6-3,TRBJ1-5,TRBD1,.,CASSQTGGSNQPQHF,TGTGCCAGCAGTCAGACAGGGGGAAGCAATCAGCCCCAGCATTTT
TRBV5-5,TRBJ2-7,TRBD2,.,CASSLTRTSGLYEQYF,TGTGCCAGCAGCTTGACCAGGACTAGCGGATTATACGAGCAGTACTTC
TRBV6-5,TRBJ1-2,.,.,CASSPGRFYGYTF,TGTGCCAGCAGCCCCGGGAGGTTCTATGGCTACACCTTC
TRBV19,TRBJ2-2,.,once,CASIEAGFGQDTGELFF,TGTGCCAGTATCGAGGCAGGGTTCGGGCAGGACACCGGGGAGCTGTTTTTT
TRBV3-1/TRBV3-2,TRBJ1-1,.,.,CASSPLQDMNTEAFF,TGTGCCAGCAGCCCTTTACAGGATATGAACACTGAAGCTTTCTTT
TRBV18,TRBJ1-3,.,.,CASSLQGVAGNTIYF,TGTGCCAGCTCACTACAGGGAGTAGCAGGAAACACCATATATTTT
TRBV6-6,TRBJ1-6,.,few,CASSYQGQNSPLHF,TGTGCCAGCAGTTACCAGGGTCAAAATTCACCCCTCCACTTT
TRBV27,TRBJ1-2,TRBD1,.,CASSLLGDRVEGYTF,TGTGCCAGCAGTTTATTGGGGGACAGGGTTGAAGGCTACACCTTC
TRBV25-1,TRBJ2-3,.,once,CASSESNGSWTDTQYF,TGTGCCAGCAGTGAAAGTAACGGGAGTTGGACAGATACGCAGTATTTT
TRBV19,TRBJ1-2,TRBD1,.,CASSALQGFYGYTF,TGTGCCAGTAGTGCCCTACAGGGGTTCTATGGCTACACCTTC
TRBV28,TRBJ2-1,TRBD1,.,CASTLGTGVIEQFF,TGTGCCAGCACTCTCGGGACAGGGGTTATTGAGCAGTTCTTC
TRBV19,TRBJ2-2,TRBD1,.,CASSTGQGHSGELFF,TGTGCCAGTAGTACCGGACAGGGTCACTCCGGGGAGCTGTTTTTT
TRBV24-1,TRBJ2-5,TRBD1,.,CATADRGQETQYF,TGTGCCACCGCAGACAGGGGGCAAGAGACCCAGTACTTC
TRBV4-1,TRBJ2-5,TRBD2,.,CASSPLARGAQETQYF,TGCGCCAGCAGCCCCCTAGCGCGGGGGGCGCAAGAGACCCAGTACTTC
TRBV5-6,TRBJ2-3,.,.,CASSSGSIDTQYF,TGTGCCAGCAGCTCGGGGTCCATCGATACGCAGTATTTT
TRBV15,TRBJ2-7,TRBD2,.,CATSRDVELAGVEQYF,TGTGCCACCAGCAGAGATGTTGAACTAGCGGGAGTAGAGCAGTACTTC
TRBV27,TRBJ2-7,.,.,CASSLRRQAREQYF,TGTGCCAGCAGTTTACGTAGACAGGCCCGAGAGCAGTACTTC
TRBV9,TRBJ2-7,TRBD2,.,CASSVSAGGTYEQYF,TGTGCCAGCAGCGTGTCCGCGGGGGGTACCTACGAGCAGTACTTC
TRBV4-1,TRBJ2-3,TRBD1,.,CASSQGGTGPDTQYF,TGCGCCAGCAGCCAGGGCGGGACAGGTCCAGATACGCAGTATTTT
TRBV6-5,TRBJ1-1,.,.,CASRGVGTVVEAFF,TGTGCCAGCAGAGGGGTCGGCACTGTGGTTGAAGCTTTCTTT